A selection of T cell receptor beta chains follows, all from one sample in a study of OX40 agonist ivuxolimab in advanced cancers. Clones were read by immunoSEQ multiplex PCR, and TCRdb kept only the in-frame ones, dropping some. The data hold about 65,000 clones, with roughly 84% observed a single time. This specimen was CD4+ or CD8+ T cells sorted from blood, taken in a trial of the OX40 agonist ivuxolimab. These receptor sequences come from an adult with an advanced solid tumor such as melanoma, head and neck, liver or kidney cancer. CDR3s include the opening cysteine and the closing phenylalanine or tryptophan. Each record gives: V gene, D gene, clone size, J gene, CDR3 DNA, CDR3 protein. The D gene is left open where the match is weak. Clone size, where shown, is once, few, many, or a class for clones that have expanded.

>TRBV27|.|.|TRBJ2-3
TGTGCCAGCAGTTTCGGGCGATCTAGCACAGATACGCAGTATTTT
CASSFGRSSTDTQYF
>TRBV7-2|.|.|TRBJ1-2
TGTGCCAGCAGCTTAGAGGGATGGCAGGCTAACTATGGCTACACCTTC
CASSLEGWQANYGYTF
>TRBV7-6|.|few|TRBJ1-3
TGTGCCAGCAGCGCAGAACAGGTTAACTCTGGAAACACCATATATTTT
CASSAEQVNSGNTIYF
>TRBV19|TRBD2|.|TRBJ2-3
TGTGCCAGTAGCCGGACTAGCGGGGCCACTGATACGCAGTATTTT
CASSRTSGATDTQYF
>TRBV30|TRBD2|.|TRBJ2-7
TGTGCCTGGAGCGCTAGCCTCACGACTAGCGGGGGGTACGAGCAGTACTTC
CAWSASLTTSGGYEQYF
>TRBV20-1|.|.|TRBJ1-1
TGCAGTGCGGACGGCCAAGCTTTCTTT
CSADGQAFF
>TRBV19|.|.|TRBJ2-4
TGTGCCAGTAGTATGGGGCAGGGAGGGGGCAAAAACATTCAGTACTTC
CASSMGQGGGKNIQYF
>TRBV12-5|TRBD1|.|TRBJ1-4
TGTGCTAGCAAGCCGGGACAGGGGTCCGCAACTAATGAAAAACTGTTTTTT
CASKPGQGSATNEKLFF
>TRBV28|TRBD1|.|TRBJ1-1
TGTGCCAGCAGTTTCAGACAGGGGGCTCCTGGGGGAGCTTTCTTT
CASSFRQGAPGGAFF
>TRBV5-4|.|.|TRBJ1-4
TGTGCCAGCAGCTTGGGGGCAACTAATGAAAAACTGTTTTTT
CASSLGATNEKLFF
>TRBV19|TRBD1|.|TRBJ2-1
TGTGCCAGTAGCCCGCGTAGGGACAGGGGAGGAAATGAGCAGTTCTTC
CASSPRRDRGGNEQFF
>TRBV11-1|.|.|TRBJ2-5
TGTGCCAGCAGCTTTCAAGAGACCCAGTACTTC
CASSFQETQYF
>TRBV7-8|.|.|TRBJ2-3
TGTGCCAGCAGCTTGGGGTTGGGGGATACGCAGTATTTT
CASSLGLGDTQYF
>TRBV6-5|TRBD1|.|TRBJ2-7
TGTGCCAGCAGATCGTCAGGGGGCTTCGAGCAGTACTTC
CASRSSGGFEQYF
>TRBV7-6|TRBD1|.|TRBJ1-1
TGTGCCAGCAGCTTAGCCGGACAGGGAAGTACTGAAGCTTTCTTT
CASSLAGQGSTEAFF
>TRBV9|TRBD2|.|TRBJ2-3
TGTGCCAGCAGCAAAGGCGGGGGGGCAAGCACAGATACGCAGTATTTT
CASSKGGGASTDTQYF
>TRBV30|.|few|TRBJ1-2
TGTGCCTGGGCGCGGGTTTTAGGCTACACCTTC
CAWARVLGYTF
>TRBV30|.|few|TRBJ2-2
TGTGCCTGGAGTGCGGGGGCAGGGGAGCTGTTTTTT
CAWSAGAGELFF
>TRBV7-9|TRBD1|.|TRBJ1-1
TGTGCCAGCAGAGTCACAGGGGGCGGCACTGAAGCTTTCTTT
CASRVTGGGTEAFF
>TRBV2|TRBD2|.|TRBJ2-7
TGTGCCAGCAGTCGGGGGACTAGCGGTGCGGCGGGCGAGCAGTACTTC
CASSRGTSGAAGEQYF
>TRBV6-1|TRBD1|.|TRBJ1-1
TGTGCCAGCAGTGACATCCGGGACAGTACCACAGAAGCTTTCTTT
CASSDIRDSTTEAFF
>TRBV12-5|.|.|TRBJ1-1
TGTGCTAGTGGTCTAGAACAGGGCGGGACTGAAGCTTTCTTT
CASGLEQGGTEAFF
>TRBV19|.|.|TRBJ1-6
TGTGCCAGTAGTATAGATAGCCCCAACGGGAATTCACCCCTCCACTTT
CASSIDSPNGNSPLHF
>TRBV11-2|.|.|TRBJ2-2
TGTGCCAGCAGTACGTGGGGGGCGAGTCTCACCGGGGAGCTGTTTTTT
CASSTWGASLTGELFF